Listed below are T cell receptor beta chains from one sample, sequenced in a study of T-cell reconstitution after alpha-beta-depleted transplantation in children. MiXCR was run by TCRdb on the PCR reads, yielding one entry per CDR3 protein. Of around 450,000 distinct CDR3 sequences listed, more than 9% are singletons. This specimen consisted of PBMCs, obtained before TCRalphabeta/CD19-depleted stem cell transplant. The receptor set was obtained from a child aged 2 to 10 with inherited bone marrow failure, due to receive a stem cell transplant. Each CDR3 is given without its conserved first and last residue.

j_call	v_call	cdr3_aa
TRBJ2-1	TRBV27	ASSFSDPYNEQF
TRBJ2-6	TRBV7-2	ASSQRGSPSGANVLT
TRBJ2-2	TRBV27	ASTGRSTGELF
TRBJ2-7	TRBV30	AWSADFYEQY
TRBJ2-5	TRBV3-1	ASSQFGLAAESETQY
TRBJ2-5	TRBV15	ATSRDGGGQTQY
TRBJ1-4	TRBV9	ASTRSMSAGNEKLF
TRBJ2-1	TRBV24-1	ATSDLGAGAADEQF
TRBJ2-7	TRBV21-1	ASRSCVSYEQY
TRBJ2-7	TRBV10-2	ASSGDRGPLEQY
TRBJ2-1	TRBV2	ASSERFREGRNEQF
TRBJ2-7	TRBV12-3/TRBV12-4	ASSPNGDRAAYEQY
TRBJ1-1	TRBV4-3	ASSQDYSDRWNTEAF
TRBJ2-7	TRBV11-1	ASSPGTSGRVWSYEQY
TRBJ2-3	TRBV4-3	ASSQEAAGSTDTQY
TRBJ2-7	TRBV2	ASSPKRDGYYEQY
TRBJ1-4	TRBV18	ASSPTGGINEKLF
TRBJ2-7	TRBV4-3	ASSPRLAGDRLYEQY
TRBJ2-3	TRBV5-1	ASSPPTGGTADTQY
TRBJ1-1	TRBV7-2	ASSVTGTGAVRTEAF
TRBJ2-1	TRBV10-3	AISERGTIPYNEQF
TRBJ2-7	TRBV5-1	ASSLWVRGTGGEQY
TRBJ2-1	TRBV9	ASSTPLRRDYSYNEQF
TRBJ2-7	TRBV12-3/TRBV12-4	ASSLGRSSYEQY
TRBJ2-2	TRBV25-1	ASSVAGAVGELF
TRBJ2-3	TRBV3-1	ASSQEERLDSDTQY
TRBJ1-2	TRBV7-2	ASSSRQGGYYGYT
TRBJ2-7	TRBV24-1	ATSDLIGGEQY
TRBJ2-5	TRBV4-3	ASSQLVGGGETQY
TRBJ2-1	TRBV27	ASSFHLSYNEQF
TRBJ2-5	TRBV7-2	ASSRDRGFQETQY
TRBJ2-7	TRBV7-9	ASSPILAGVPHEQY
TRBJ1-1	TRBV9	ASSVAALTGVAVNTEAF
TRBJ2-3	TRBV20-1	STSGGRGTDTQY
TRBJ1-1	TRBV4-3	ASSQDLGLKAF